A single T cell receptor beta chain is shown here with its context. CDR3 length: 15 residues. The V gene's germline CDR1 is GTSNPN and CDR2 SVGIG (reference sequence). Germline trimming cut 0 bases from V and 5 bases from J; bases unmatched to any gene: 9. Universal primer sites and UMIs were introduced during 5'RACE template-switching synthesis of TCR cDNA. TCRdb used MiXCR to reprocess the 5' RACE reads, holding one entry per CDR3 protein. Among 200,000 to 300,000 distinct CDR3 sequences listed, around 13% were seen once. The record originates from a study of T cells after yellow fever vaccination. Study overall: With SMART-Seq v4 Ultra Low Input, the fractions containing low cell numbers were prepared.

The sequence derives from a man aged 25-45 years who received the YFV17D yellow fever vaccine. The genes are TRBV30 and TRBJ2-5; 7 bases line up with TRBD1. Sequenced material: CD4+ T cells sorted from PBMCs, taken 45 days after the yellow fever booster vaccination. The CDR3 region is CAWSVQRGQRETQYF. Written as DNA, the CDR3 is TGTGCCTGGAGTGTACAACGGGGACAGAGGGAGACCCAGTACTTC.